This T cell receptor beta chain was captured by sequencing in a study of naive and memory T cell subsets. Nested alpha and beta constant-region primers with the SP2 primer drove four PCR rounds on ligated cDNA. TCRdb re-derived calls from the UMI-ligation and nested PCR reads in MiXCR, one entry per CDR3 protein. This table holds a couple of distinct CDR3 sequences. The source material was central memory CD4+ T cells from blood. The source is a human donor in good health.

Details on this clonotype: One end of the junction varies from germline; a read error may be responsible. Since the library was made to target alpha chains, this beta chain is a stray read and its abundance is not meaningful. The gene calls are TRBV15 and TRBJ1-6, with unresolved D. The CDR3 is 10 residues long. CDR1 is LNHNV, CDR2 YYDKDF, per germline (reference sequence). DNA for the CDR3: TGTGACACCAATGCAGGCAAATCAACCTTT. Translating it yields CDTNAGKSTF.